Presented here are 17 T cell receptor beta chains from one specimen sequenced in a study of regulatory dendritic cells for organ transplantation. Measured with immunoSEQ multiplex PCR; TCRdb has only the in-frame clones, and not every one. The sample has 20,000 or so clones, roughly 80% seen once. Which antigens these TCRs recognize remains unknown. Sorted subsets were CFSE-labeled and cultured approximately 5 days with allogeneic dendritic cells. Sequencing was carried out using memory CD4+ T cells from blood cultured with regulatory dendritic cells. Sample subset: CD45RO+ memory T cells. The receptors stem from a human donor in good health.

The CDR3 loop reads CASRGTSSYEQYF. CDR3 sequence (DNA): TGTGCCAGCAGGGGGACTAGCTCCTACGAGCAGTACTTC. The V and J genes are TRBV27 and TRBJ2-7; TRBD2 agrees at 8 bases. The CDR3 covers 13 residues. J gave up 0 bases and V 6 bases, and 1 base lay outside the gene matches. Germline CDR1 and CDR2: MNHEY and SMNVEV (reference sequence).

The chain joins TRBV19 to TRBJ1-2; D possibly corresponds to TRBD1 (5 bases). V was cut by 7 bases and J by 6 bases, with 15 bases left in between. Per the germline V gene, CDR1 is LNHDA and CDR2 is SQIVND (reference sequence). This CDR3 region has 13 residues. CDR3 sequence: CASKRGPMDGYTF. For the CDR3, the DNA is TGTGCCAGTAAGCGGGGCCCTATGGATGGCTACACCTTC.

The rearrangement links TRBV7-2 to TRBJ2-5; D possibly matches TRBD1 or TRBD2 (6 bases each). V was clipped by 8 bases and J by 1 base, with 14 bases between them. The CDR3 contains 14 residues. Germline loops: CDR1 SGHTA, CDR2 FQGNSA. CDR3 region: CASSVGGPQETQYF. In DNA form, the CDR3 reads TGTGCCAGCTCGGTAGGGGGGCCCCAAGAGACCCAGTACTTC.

This rearrangement joins TRBV9 to TRBJ1-5; TRBD1 is a possible D gene (5 bases). Trimming shortened V by 8 bases and J by 7 bases, and 19 bases separated the two germline ends. Germline loops: CDR1 SGDLS, CDR2 YYNGEE. The CDR3 loop spans 14 amino acids. CDR3 in DNA: TGTGCCAGGGTAGGGGAGCGGGCTTCGCAGCCCCAGCATTTT. It yields the protein CARVGERASQPQHF.

The rearrangement joins TRBV7-2 to TRBJ2-2; 9 bases match TRBD2. Germline V gene lookup returns CDR1 SGHTA and CDR2 FQGNSA. V was pared by 2 bases and J by 2 bases, with 12 bases of the junction left unmatched. This CDR3 is 19 amino acids long. This CDR3 reads CASSLTPASGEVNTGELFF. The CDR3 nucleotides are TGTGCCAGCAGCTTAACCCCGGCTAGCGGGGAGGTTAACACCGGGGAGCTGTTTTTT.

This chain links TRBV4-2 with TRBJ2-1; 12 bases fit TRBD2. Germline V CDR1 and CDR2: LGHNA, YNFKEQ. The CDR3 extends over 15 amino acids. The junction had 5 bases not matched to a gene; V was cut back by 4 bases and J by 7 bases. The CDR3 nucleotides are TGTGCCAGCAGCCCCAGGACTAGCGGGAAGAATGAGCAGTTCTTC. Translation gives CASSPRTSGKNEQFF.

This chain joins TRBV7-2 and TRBJ1-3; D gene uncertain. This CDR3 has 15 residues. Trimming took off 2 bases at V and 1 base at J, with 9 bases between the two ends. Germline V gene lookup returns CDR1 SGHTA and CDR2 FQGNSA. The CDR3 is CASSLSTASGNTIYF. Here the CDR3 DNA reads TGTGCCAGCAGCTTAAGTACAGCTTCTGGAAACACCATATATTTT.

The chain combines TRBV28 with TRBJ1-5, with D perhaps TRBD1 (5 bases). Germline values: CDR1 MDHEN, CDR2 SYDVKM. V lost 3 bases, J lost 15 bases, and 15 bases lay in between. There are 12 residues in the CDR3. CDR3 sequence (DNA): TGTGCCAGCAGTTTGGGGAGAGGGGCCCGGCATTTT. Its protein is CASSLGRGARHF.

V and J are TRBV28 and TRBJ1-3; a possible D gene is TRBD1 (5 bases). The germline V gene has CDR1 MDHEN and CDR2 SYDVKM. This CDR3 comprises 16 residues. V was cut by 2 bases and J by 0 bases, with 11 bases left in between. The CDR3 is CASSLGGVYSGNTIYF. The CDR3 DNA is TGTGCCAGCAGTTTAGGGGGGGTCTACTCTGGAAACACCATATATTTT.

The chain employs TRBV7-9 and TRBJ2-3, with 9 nucleotides matching TRBD2. Germline V gives CDR1 SEHNR, CDR2 FQNEAQ (reference sequence). V lost 4 bases, J lost 9 bases, and 20 bases stayed unmatched. There are 18 residues in the CDR3. As DNA, the CDR3 is TGTGCCAGCAGCTCATCATATAGTAGCGGGAGTGGTCTTGGCACGCAGTATTTT. It is translated as CASSSSYSSGSGLGTQYF. The full variable domain, its missing parts supplied by reference TRBV7-9 and TRBJ2-3, is DTGVSQNPRHKITKRGQNVTFRCDPISEHNRLYWYRQTLGQGPEFLTYFQNEAQLEKSRLLSDRFSAERPKGSFSTLEIQRTEQGDSAMYLCASSSSYSSGSGLGTQYFGPGTRLTVL.

V is TRBV29-1 and J is TRBJ1-5; D gene unclear. The V and J ends lost 6 bases and 11 bases respectively, with 5 bases between them. Germline lookup yields CDR1 SQVTM and CDR2 ANQGSEA. The CDR3 loop spans 8 amino acids. CDR3 nucleotide sequence: TGCAGCGTGCTCACCCAGCATTTT. Translating gives CSVLTQHF.

In this sample, this clone turned up once. CDR3 sequence (DNA): TGTGCCAGCAGCCTATCAGGGCCTGGGGAGACCCAGTACTTC. The encoded protein is CASSLSGPGETQYF. The chain recombines TRBV7-2 with TRBJ2-5; D perhaps matches TRBD1 (5 bases). Germline-derived CDR1 and CDR2 are SGHTA and FQGNSA. Between the trimmed V and J ends, which lost 5 bases and 5 bases, there was a span of 15 bases. The CDR3 consists of 14 residues.

V and J are TRBV6-1 and TRBJ2-1; 16 bases map to TRBD2. With 2 bases clipped from V and 9 bases from J, the junction kept 4 bases outside the gene matches. This CDR3 comprises 16 residues. Germline CDR1 reads MNHNS; CDR2 reads SASEGT. The CDR3 loop is CASSESGTSGRGEQFF. CDR3 nucleotide sequence: TGTGCCAGCAGTGAATCAGGGACTAGCGGGAGGGGTGAGCAGTTCTTC.

On this clone itself: An end of the junction does not agree with germline; a read error may underlie this. The gene calls are TRBV6-5 and TRBJ1-5, with D unresolved. The CDR3 extends over 15 amino acids. Germline-derived CDR1 and CDR2 are MNHEY and SVGAGI. The CDR3 reads CASSYSDRSNQPQHF. The CDR3, as DNA: TGTGCCAGCAGTTACTCGGACCGCAGCAACCAGCCCCAGCATTTT.

The V and J genes are TRBV19 and TRBJ2-3, with 11 bases that match TRBD2. Germline V CDR1 and CDR2: LNHDA, SQIVND (reference sequence). This CDR3 contains 16 residues. V was pared by 7 bases and J by 2 bases, with 8 bases of the junction left unmatched. DNA for the CDR3: TGTGCCAGTATTTCTAGCGGGGGGCCCGTCACAGATACGCAGTATTTT. Amino acid sequence: CASISSGGPVTDTQYF.

This rearrangement joins TRBV4-1 to TRBJ2-1; 10 nucleotides match TRBD2. Germline loops: CDR1 MGHRA, CDR2 YSYEKL. The CDR3 contains 17 residues. V was clipped by 2 bases and J by 2 bases; unmatched bases: 6. CDR3 protein: CASSQTVSGGPYNEQFF. In DNA, the CDR3 is TGCGCCAGCAGCCAAACCGTTAGCGGGGGGCCCTACAATGAGCAGTTCTTC.

The genes are TRBV29-1 and TRBJ2-3; D is uncertain. CDR1 SQVTM and CDR2 ANQGSEA come from the germline V gene. Trimming left V 7 bases short and J 3 bases short, with 14 bases between. The CDR3 runs 13 residues. CDR3 nucleotide sequence: TGCAGCGGCGTCCGTGTGGGTACAGATACGCAGTATTTT. Amino acid sequence: CSGVRVGTDTQYF.